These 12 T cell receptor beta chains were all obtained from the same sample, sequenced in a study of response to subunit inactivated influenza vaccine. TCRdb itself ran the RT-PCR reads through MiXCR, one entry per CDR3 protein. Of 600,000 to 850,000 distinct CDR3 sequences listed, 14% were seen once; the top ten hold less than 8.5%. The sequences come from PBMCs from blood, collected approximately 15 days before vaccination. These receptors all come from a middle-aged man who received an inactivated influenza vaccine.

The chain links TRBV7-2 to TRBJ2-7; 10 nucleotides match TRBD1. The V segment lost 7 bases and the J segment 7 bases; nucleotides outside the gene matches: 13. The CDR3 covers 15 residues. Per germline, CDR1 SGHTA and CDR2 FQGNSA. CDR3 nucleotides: TGTGCCAGCATAAACCCGGGACAGGGGATTGTTGAGCAGTACTTC. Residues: CASINPGQGIVEQYF.

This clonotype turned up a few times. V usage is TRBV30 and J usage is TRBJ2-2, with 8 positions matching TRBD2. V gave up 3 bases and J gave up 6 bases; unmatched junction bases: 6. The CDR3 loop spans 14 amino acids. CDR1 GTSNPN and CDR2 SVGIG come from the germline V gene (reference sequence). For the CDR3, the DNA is TGTGCCTGGAGAAGACTAGCGATACCCGGGGAGCTGTTTTTT. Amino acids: CAWRRLAIPGELFF.

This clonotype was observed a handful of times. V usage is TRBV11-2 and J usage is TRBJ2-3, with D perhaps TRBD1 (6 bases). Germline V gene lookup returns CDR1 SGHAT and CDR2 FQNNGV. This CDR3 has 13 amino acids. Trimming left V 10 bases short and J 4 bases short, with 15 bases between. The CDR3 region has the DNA TGTGCCACGAAACAGGGCATGGCAGATACGCAGTATTTT. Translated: CATKQGMADTQYF.

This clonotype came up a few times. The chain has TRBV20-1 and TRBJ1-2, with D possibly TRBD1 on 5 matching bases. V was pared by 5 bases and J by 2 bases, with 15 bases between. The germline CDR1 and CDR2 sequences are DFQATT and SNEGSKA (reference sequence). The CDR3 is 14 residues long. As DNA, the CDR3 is TGCAGTGCTCCTGCCGGACAAGGAAACTATGGCTACACCTTC. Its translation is CSAPAGQGNYGYTF.

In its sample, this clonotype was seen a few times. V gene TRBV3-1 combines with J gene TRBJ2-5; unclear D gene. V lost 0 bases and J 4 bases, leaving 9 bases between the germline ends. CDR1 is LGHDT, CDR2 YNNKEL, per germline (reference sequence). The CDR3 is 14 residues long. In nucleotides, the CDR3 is TGTGCCAGCAGCCAAGAAGTATCCACAGAGACCCAGTACTTC. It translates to CASSQEVSTETQYF.

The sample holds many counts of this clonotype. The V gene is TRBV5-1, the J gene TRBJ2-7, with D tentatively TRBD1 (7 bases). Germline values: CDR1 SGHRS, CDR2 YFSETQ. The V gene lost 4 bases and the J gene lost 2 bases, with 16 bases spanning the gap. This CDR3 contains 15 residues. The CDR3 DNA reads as TGCGCCAGCAGCATATCACAGGGGAGGACCTACGAGCAGTACTTC. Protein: CASSISQGRTYEQYF. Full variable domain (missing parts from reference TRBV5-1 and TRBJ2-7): KAGVTQTPRYLIKTRGQQVTLSCSPISGHRSVSWYQQTPGQGLQFLFEYFSETQRNKGNFPGRFSGRQFSNSRSEMNVSTLELGDSALYLCASSISQGRTYEQYFGPGTRLTVT.

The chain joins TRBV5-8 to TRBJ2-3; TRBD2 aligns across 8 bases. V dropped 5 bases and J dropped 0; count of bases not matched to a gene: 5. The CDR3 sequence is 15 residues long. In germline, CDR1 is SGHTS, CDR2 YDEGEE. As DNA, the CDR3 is TGTGCCAGCAGAATAAGCGGGAGTAGCACAGATACGCAGTATTTT. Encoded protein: CASRISGSSTDTQYF.

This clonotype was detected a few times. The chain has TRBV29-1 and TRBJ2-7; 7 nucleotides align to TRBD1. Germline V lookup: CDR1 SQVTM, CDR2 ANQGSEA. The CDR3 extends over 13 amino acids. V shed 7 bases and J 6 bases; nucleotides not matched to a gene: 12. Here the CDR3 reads CSAQKGGASEQYF. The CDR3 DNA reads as TGCAGCGCCCAAAAAGGGGGCGCGTCCGAGCAGTACTTC.

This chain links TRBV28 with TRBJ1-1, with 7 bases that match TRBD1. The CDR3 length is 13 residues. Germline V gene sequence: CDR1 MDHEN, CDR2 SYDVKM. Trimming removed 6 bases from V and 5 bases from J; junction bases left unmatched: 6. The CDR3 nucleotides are TGTGCCAGCAGGCCAGGGGGAAGGACTGAAGCTTTCTTT. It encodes CASRPGGRTEAFF.

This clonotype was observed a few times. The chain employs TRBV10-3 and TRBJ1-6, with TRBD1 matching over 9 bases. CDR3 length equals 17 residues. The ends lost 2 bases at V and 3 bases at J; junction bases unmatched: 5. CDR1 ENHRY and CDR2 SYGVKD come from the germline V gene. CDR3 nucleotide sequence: TGTGCCATCAGTGAGGGAAGGACAGGGGTCTATAATTCACCCCTCCACTTT. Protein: CAISEGRTGVYNSPLHF.

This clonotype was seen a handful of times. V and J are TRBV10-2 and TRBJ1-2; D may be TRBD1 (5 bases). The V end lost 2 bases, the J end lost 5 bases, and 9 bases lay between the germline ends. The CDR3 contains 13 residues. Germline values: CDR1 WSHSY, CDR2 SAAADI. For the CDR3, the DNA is TGCGCCAGCAGTGAGAGACAGCTTTATGGCTACACCTTC. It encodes CASSERQLYGYTF.

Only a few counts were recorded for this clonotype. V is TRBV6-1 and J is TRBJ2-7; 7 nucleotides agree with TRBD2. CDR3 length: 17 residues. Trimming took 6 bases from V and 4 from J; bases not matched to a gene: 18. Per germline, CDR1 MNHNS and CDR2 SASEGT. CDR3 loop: CASSPIPPVTSLYEQYF. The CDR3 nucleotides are TGTGCCAGCAGCCCGATACCCCCCGTGACTAGCCTTTACGAGCAGTACTTC.